The 13 T cell receptor beta chains below were found in one sample sequenced in a study of radiation and T cells in renal cell carcinoma. Specified treatment: treatment-naive control, cytoreductive nephrectomy. Profiled with immunoSEQ multiplex PCR; TCRdb holds only in-frame clones, not every one. The sample records 15,000 or so clones, 45% to 65% being singletons. The specimen comprised tumor tissue, sampled from a patient whose treatment was nephrectomy without radiotherapy. Receptors were obtained from a man aged 35 to 55 with renal cell carcinoma.

This rearrangement joins TRBV28 to TRBJ1-1; D not resolved. The CDR3 is 13 amino acids. From germline, CDR1 is MDHEN and CDR2 SYDVKM. Trimming took off 2 bases at V and 11 bases at J, with 15 bases between the two ends. CDR3 in amino acids: CASSLAYLRSAFF. CDR3 nucleotide sequence: TGTGCCAGCAGTTTAGCTTATTTACGGTCTGCTTTCTTT.

This chain connects TRBV11-2 to TRBJ2-2; 8 bases align to TRBD1. V trimming: 5 bases; J trimming: 6 bases; junction bases outside the gene matches: 5. The germline gives CDR1 SGHAT, CDR2 FQNNGV. This CDR3 spans 14 amino acids. The CDR3 reads CASSPRTGPGELFF. CDR3 coding DNA: TGTGCCAGCAGCCCACGGACAGGGCCCGGGGAGCTGTTTTTT. The variable domain in full, with the rest retrieved from reference TRBV11-2 and TRBJ2-2, is EAGVAQSPRYKIIEKRQSVAFWCNPISGHATLYWYQQILGQGPKLLIQFQNNGVVDDSQLPKDRFSAERLKGVDSTLKIQPAKLEDSAVYLCASSPRTGPGELFFGEGSRLTVL.

V and J are TRBV11-3 and TRBJ2-3; no clear D gene. The germline V gene encodes CDR1 SGHNT and CDR2 YENEEA. V was shortened by 5 bases and J by 5 bases, with 14 bases between the two germline ends. This CDR3 is 14 amino acids long. The CDR3 loop is CASSLGPARDTQYF. The CDR3 DNA reads as TGTGCCAGCAGCCTTGGACCGGCTCGAGATACGCAGTATTTT.

V gene TRBV2 combines with J gene TRBJ1-4; D remains ambiguous. CDR1 SNHLY and CDR2 FYNNEI come from the germline V gene. V was shortened by 2 bases and J by 0 bases, with 10 bases between the two germline ends. The CDR3 consists of 16 residues. The CDR3 nucleotides are TGTGCCAGCAGTGAATCCAGGCTTGCAACTAATGAAAAACTGTTTTTT. This sequence encodes CASSESRLATNEKLFF.

This chain uses TRBV5-6 with TRBJ1-1; possible D gene TRBD1, 6 bases. The ends were cut back, 1 base at V and 6 bases at J, with 10 bases in the middle. Per germline, CDR1 SGHDT and CDR2 YYEEEE. The CDR3 sequence is 13 residues long. The CDR3 sequence: CASSLRGLAEAFF. CDR3 sequence (DNA): TGTGCCAGCAGCTTGCGGGGGCTGGCTGAAGCTTTCTTT.

This clone has more than one count but fewer than ten. V usage is TRBV19 and J usage is TRBJ2-7; 8 bases match TRBD2. Per the germline V gene, CDR1 is LNHDA and CDR2 is SQIVND (reference sequence). Germline trimming cut 6 bases from V and 3 bases from J; bases unmatched to any gene: 4. The CDR3 consists of 13 residues. The CDR3, as DNA: TGTGCCAGTAGCCGGGAGGGGTTCTACGAGCAGTACTTC. Protein: CASSREGFYEQYF.

This chain connects TRBV7-6 to TRBJ2-7; TRBD1 agrees at 7 bases. Trimming at V came to 5 bases and at J to 4 bases, leaving 2 bases not matched to a gene. The CDR3 extends over 12 amino acids. Per the germline V gene, CDR1 is SGHVS and CDR2 is FNYEAQ. This CDR3 reads CASSQDRYEQYF. The CDR3 nucleotides read TGTGCCAGCAGCCAGGACAGGTACGAGCAGTACTTC.

The chain has TRBV28 and TRBJ1-1; D possibly corresponds to TRBD1 (6 bases). The V gene lost 6 bases and the J gene lost 3 bases, with 14 bases spanning the gap. The CDR3 loop spans 14 amino acids. Germline V gene data show CDR1 as MDHEN and CDR2 as SYDVKM. In DNA form, the CDR3 reads TGTGCCAGCAGAATTGACTACAGGGACACTGAAGCTTTCTTT. As protein: CASRIDYRDTEAFF. Supplemented by reference TRBV28 and TRBJ1-1, the full variable domain reads DVKVTQSSRYLVKRTGEKVFLECVQDMDHENMFWYRQDPGLGLRLIYFSYDVKMKEKGDIPEGYSVSREKKERFSLILESASTNQTSMYLCASRIDYRDTEAFFGQGTRLTVV.

Only a few counts were recorded for this clone. The chain uses TRBV7-9 and TRBJ1-3, with a tentative D call TRBD1 (5 bases). Germline CDR1 is SEHNR and CDR2 is FQNEAQ (reference sequence). The CDR3 runs 15 residues. V was shortened by 5 bases and J by 3 bases, with 14 bases between the two germline ends. CDR3 sequence: CASSVAGEYGNTIYF. In DNA form, the CDR3 reads TGTGCCAGCAGCGTGGCGGGGGAATATGGAAACACCATATATTTT.

This clone was seen more than once but under ten times. V usage is TRBV6-5 and J usage is TRBJ2-1; 7 nucleotides align to TRBD2. Germline-derived CDR1 and CDR2 are MNHEY and SVGAGI. CDR3 length: 15 residues. Germline trimming cut 10 bases from V and 9 bases from J; bases unmatched to any gene: 18. Here the CDR3 reads CATHKPGPGGAEQFF. DNA for the CDR3: TGTGCCACCCATAAGCCGGGTCCGGGAGGTGCTGAGCAGTTCTTC.

This chain connects TRBV6-6 to TRBJ1-5, with TRBD1 matching over 8 bases. Losses at the gene ends were 10 bases for V and 3 bases for J; bases not matched to a gene: 11. The length of the CDR3 is 15 residues. The germline V gene encodes CDR1 MNHNY and CDR2 SVGAGI (reference sequence). The CDR3 coding sequence is TGTGCCACCTTTTCCGGACAGGGCAACAATCAGCCCCAGCATTTT. Its protein is CATFSGQGNNQPQHF.

This clone was seen a handful of times. The chain is built from TRBV7-8 and TRBJ2-7; 7 nucleotides line up with TRBD2. Germline V CDR1 and CDR2: SGHVS, FQNEAQ. With 1 base clipped from V and 3 bases from J, the junction kept 9 bases outside the gene matches. The length of the CDR3 is 16 residues. CDR3 amino acids: CASSLGGGTQNYEQYF. The DNA of the CDR3 is TGTGCCAGCAGCTTAGGGGGAGGGACGCAGAACTACGAGCAGTACTTC.

The CDR3 loop is CASSLERSGLNTEAFF. In DNA, the CDR3 is TGTGCCAGCAGCTTAGAAAGATCCGGACTGAACACTGAAGCTTTCTTT. The gene calls are TRBV7-9 and TRBJ1-1; no clear D. The CDR3 has 16 residues. Germline V gene lookup returns CDR1 SEHNR and CDR2 FQNEAQ (reference sequence). Trimming left V 1 base short and J 0 bases short, with 12 bases between. The full variable domain, completed using reference TRBV7-9 and TRBJ1-1, is DTGVSQNPRHKITKRGQNVTFRCDPISEHNRLYWYRQTLGQGPEFLTYFQNEAQLEKSRLLSDRFSAERPKGSFSTLEIQRTEQGDSAMYLCASSLERSGLNTEAFFGQGTRLTVV.